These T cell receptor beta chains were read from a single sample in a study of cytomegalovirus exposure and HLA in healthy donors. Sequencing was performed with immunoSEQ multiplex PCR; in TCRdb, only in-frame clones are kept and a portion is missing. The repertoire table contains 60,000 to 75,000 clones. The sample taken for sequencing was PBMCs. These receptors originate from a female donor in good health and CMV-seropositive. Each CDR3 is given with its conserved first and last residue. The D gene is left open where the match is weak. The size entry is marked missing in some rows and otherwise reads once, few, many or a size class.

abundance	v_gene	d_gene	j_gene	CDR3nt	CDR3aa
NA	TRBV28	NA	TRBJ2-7	TGTGCCAGCAGTTTACTGTACTACGAGCAGTACTTC	CASSLLYYEQYF
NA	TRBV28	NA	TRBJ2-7	TGTGCCAGCAGTTCCCCCGGCAGGGGGGTCTACGAGCAGTACTTC	CASSSPGRGVYEQYF
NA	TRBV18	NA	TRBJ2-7	TGTGCCAGCACCTTGGGCGGGATGGCAACCGAGCAGTACTTC	CASTLGGMATEQYF
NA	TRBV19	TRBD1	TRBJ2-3	TGTGCCAGTAGTAACCCCCGAGGGGGCGCAGATCGTGATACGCAGTATTTT	CASSNPRGGADRDTQYF
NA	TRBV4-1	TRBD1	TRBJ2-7	TGCGCCAGCAGCCGTAACAGGGGCTCCAGCCCCCACGAGCAGTACTTC	CASSRNRGSSPHEQYF
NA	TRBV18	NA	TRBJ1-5	TGTGCCAGCTCCCCGTGGCCGCACGGGGATCAGCCCCAGCATTTT	CASSPWPHGDQPQHF
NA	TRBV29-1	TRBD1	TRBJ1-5	TGCAGCGCGAGTACAGGGGATCAGCCCCAGCATTTT	CSASTGDQPQHF
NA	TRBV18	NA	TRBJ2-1	TGTGCCAGCTCACCACAACTGTACAATGAGCAGTTCTTC	CASSPQLYNEQFF
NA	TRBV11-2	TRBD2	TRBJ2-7	TGTGCCAGCAGCTCGACTACTAGCGGGGAAGAGCAGTACTTC	CASSSTTSGEEQYF
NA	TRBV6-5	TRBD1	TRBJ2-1	TGTGCCAGCAGCGCTACAGGGGGGTCATACAATGAGCAGTTCTTC	CASSATGGSYNEQFF
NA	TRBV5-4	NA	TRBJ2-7	TGTGCCAGCAGCTTGGTCCAGGGATCCTACGAGCAGTACTTC	CASSLVQGSYEQYF
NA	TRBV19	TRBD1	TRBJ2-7	TGTGCCAGTAGTATAGGCATGACAGGGGGCTACGAGCAGTACTTC	CASSIGMTGGYEQYF
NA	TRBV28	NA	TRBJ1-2	TGTGCCAGCAGTTTAGCCCCGGGATATGGCTACACCTTC	CASSLAPGYGYTF
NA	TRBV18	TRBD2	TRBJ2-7	TGTGCCAGCTCACTCTCCGGGACTACTCAGTACGAGCAGTACTTC	CASSLSGTTQYEQYF
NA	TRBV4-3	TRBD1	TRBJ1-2	TGCGCCAGCAGCCGAGGGGGACAGGGGGCGCTGGGGGGCTACACCTTC	CASSRGGQGALGGYTF
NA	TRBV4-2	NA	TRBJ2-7	TGTGCCAGCAGCCAAGACAAGGTTTCTGACAGCCACTACGAGCAGTACTTC	CASSQDKVSDSHYEQYF
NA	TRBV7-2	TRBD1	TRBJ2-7	TGTGCCAGCAGCTCCCCCGGGACAGGTACCTACGAGCAGTACTTC	CASSSPGTGTYEQYF
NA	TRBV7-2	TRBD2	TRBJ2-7	TGTGCCAGCAGCACCGGACTAGTTTCTTCCGAGCAGTACTTC	CASSTGLVSSEQYF
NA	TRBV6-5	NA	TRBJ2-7	TGTGCCAGCAGTAACCTAGTGTACGAGCAGTACTTC	CASSNLVYEQYF
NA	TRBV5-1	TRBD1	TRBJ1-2	TGCGCCAGCAGCTTGGACCACAGGGGGCAGATGTATGGCTACACCTTC	CASSLDHRGQMYGYTF
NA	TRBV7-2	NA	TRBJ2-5	TGTGCCAGCAGCTTAGGTTCAGACAGCAAAGAGACCCAGTACTTC	CASSLGSDSKETQYF
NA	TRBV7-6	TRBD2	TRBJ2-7	TGTGCCAGCAGCTTAGCCGCGTTGGGGGGGTTGTACGAGCAGTACTTC	CASSLAALGGLYEQYF
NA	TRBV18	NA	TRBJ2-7	TGTGCCAGCTCACTTGGACAGCCCTACGAGCAGTACTTC	CASSLGQPYEQYF
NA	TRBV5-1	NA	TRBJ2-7	TGCGCCAGCAGCTTAAGGACGGGGAACTACGAGCAGTACTTC	CASSLRTGNYEQYF
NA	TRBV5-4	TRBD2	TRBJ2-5	TGTGCCAGCAGCTTAAGAGGCGGGGGAGGAGAGACCCAGTACTTC	CASSLRGGGGETQYF
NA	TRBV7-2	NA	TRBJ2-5	TGTGCCAGCAGCTTACGGCGGCCCCAAGAGACCCAGTACTTC	CASSLRRPQETQYF
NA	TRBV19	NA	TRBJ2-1	TGTGCCAGTAGTATAGGGGGGGGCATCGGCAATGAGCAGTTCTTC	CASSIGGGIGNEQFF
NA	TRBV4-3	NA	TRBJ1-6	TGCGCCAGCAGCCTCGACAGGCAGAATTCACCCCTCCACTTT	CASSLDRQNSPLHF
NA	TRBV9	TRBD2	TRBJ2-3	TGTGCCAGCAGGGACCTAGCGGGAGGAAATACGCAGTATTTT	CASRDLAGGNTQYF
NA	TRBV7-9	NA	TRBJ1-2	TGTGCCAGCAGCCCTCAGGTGGGAGGCTATGGCTACACCTTC	CASSPQVGGYGYTF
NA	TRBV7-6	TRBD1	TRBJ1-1	TGTGCCAGCAGCCCCGAGGGACAGGTGAACACTGAAGCTTTCTTT	CASSPEGQVNTEAFF
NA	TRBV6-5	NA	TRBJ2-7	TGTGCCAGCAGTACCCGGACAGCGCCCTACGAGCAGTACTTC	CASSTRTAPYEQYF
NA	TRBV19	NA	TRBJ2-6	TGTGCCAGTACCCTGGGATCGGGGGACGGGGCCAACGTCCTGACTTTC	CASTLGSGDGANVLTF
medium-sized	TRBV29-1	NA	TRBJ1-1	TGCAGCGTCGAGCCGACAGGGAACACTGAAGCTTTCTTT	CSVEPTGNTEAFF
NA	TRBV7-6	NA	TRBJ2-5	TGTGCCAGCAGCATCACAGGGGAGACCCAGTACTTC	CASSITGETQYF
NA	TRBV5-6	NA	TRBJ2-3	TGTGCCAGCAGCTTGGTACGCGGGCACACAGATACGCAGTATTTT	CASSLVRGHTDTQYF
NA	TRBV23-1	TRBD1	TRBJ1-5	TGCGCCAGCAGCCGGGACAGCTCGCCTCAGCCCCAGCATTTT	CASSRDSSPQPQHF
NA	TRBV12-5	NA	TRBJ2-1	TGTGCTAGTGGCCCGGGTGCAGATGAGCAGTTCTTC	CASGPGADEQFF
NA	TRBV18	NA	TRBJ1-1	TGTGCCAGCTCACCTCCGGGTACGCAGGGCCCTTTCTTT	CASSPPGTQGPFF